The 13 T cell receptor beta chains in this list originate from one sample, sequenced in a study of tumor and adjacent non-tumor tissue in lung cancer. The template was RNA from unsorted bulk tissue. Distant lung tissue was collected more than 3 cm away from the tumor edge. TCRbeta libraries were built with three rounds of nested PCR, modified from ARM-PCR. Via MiXCR, TCRdb re-called the multiplex PCR reads, giving one row per CDR3 protein. Of about 80,000 distinct CDR3 sequences listed, about 82% are singletons. The specimen sequenced was distant non-tumor lung tissue. The origin of the receptors is a man aged 55 to 70 with non-small cell lung cancer.

As for this clonotype: This is likely a read error, given that the CDR3 carries no conserved phenylalanine or tryptophan at its end. V is TRBV29-1 and J is TRBJ1-1; maybe TRBD1 (5 bases). The CDR3 has 12 amino acids. In germline, CDR1 is SQVTM, CDR2 ANQGSEA. CDR3: CRVATRDTEAFL. In nucleotides, the CDR3 is TGCAGGGTTGCCACCAGGGACACTGAAGCTTTCCTT.

Many counts were recorded for this clonotype. The V call is TRBV12-3 or TRBV12-4, the J call TRBJ1-6; 7 nucleotides line up with TRBD1. The CDR3 contains 14 residues. The junction had 7 bases not matched to a gene; V was cut back by 6 bases and J by 8 bases. The CDR3 is CASRYQGGDSPLHF. CDR3 nucleotide sequence: TGTGCCAGCAGGTATCAGGGGGGGGATTCACCCCTCCACTTT.

V is TRBV5-1 and J is TRBJ1-5; 8 bases fit TRBD1. With 5 bases clipped from V and 7 bases from J, the junction kept 8 bases outside the gene matches. Germline V gene lookup returns CDR1 SGHRS and CDR2 YFSETQ. There are 14 residues in the CDR3. The CDR3 region is CASRLTGAGQPQHF. In DNA form, the CDR3 reads TGCGCCAGCAGATTGACAGGGGCGGGACAGCCCCAGCATTTT.

The rearrangement links TRBV29-1 to TRBJ2-7, with TRBD2 matching 12 bases. The CDR3 covers 13 residues. The germline CDR1 and CDR2 sequences are SQVTM and ANQGSEA. With 6 bases clipped from V and 10 bases from J, the junction kept 10 bases outside the gene matches. The CDR3 coding sequence is TGCAGCGTGAGGACTAGCGGGAACCCCGAACAGTACTTC. This sequence encodes CSVRTSGNPEQYF.

Comment on this clonotype: A much bigger clone sits one base away, suggesting this may be a read error. The chain has TRBV11-2 and TRBJ1-5; D unclear. The CDR3 is 15 residues long. Looked up from germline, CDR1 is SGHAT and CDR2 is FQNNGV. CDR3 protein: CASSFDGLSNQPQQF. CDR3 coding DNA: TGTGCCAGCAGCTTTGATGGATTGAGCAATCAGCCCCAGCAATTT.

Details on this clonotype: The junction differs from germline at one of its ends, possibly a read error. The chain links TRBV11-2 to TRBJ1-2; D possibly corresponds to TRBD1 (6 bases). CDR3 size: 15 residues. Germline V lookup: CDR1 SGHAT, CDR2 FQNNGV. CDR3 nucleotide sequence: TGTGCTAGTAGCTCCCTTGGGGGCGGAGCCTTCGGCTACAGCTTC. Translating gives CASSSLGGGAFGYSF.

There are a few counts of this clonotype. Just one base apart from a much larger clone, this may be a read error. The gene calls are TRBV6-1 and TRBJ2-1, with D perhaps TRBD2 (7 bases). The CDR3 consists of 15 residues. Per the germline V gene, CDR1 is MNHNS and CDR2 is SASEGT. The V end lost 2 bases, the J end lost 8 bases, and 16 bases lay between the germline ends. Written as DNA, the CDR3 is TGTGCCAGCAGTGAATCATTGGGGGGGCCTGATGAGCAGTTCTTC. The encoded protein is CASSESLGGPDEQFF.

The DNA of the CDR3 is TGTTCCAGCAGCTTAGCTTCTAGCGACTCCTACGAGCAGTACGTC. The encoded protein is CSSSLASSDSYEQYV. V gene TRBV11-2 combines with J gene TRBJ2-7; perhaps TRBD2 as D (6 bases). The CDR3 extends over 15 amino acids. Per the germline V gene, CDR1 is SGHAT and CDR2 is FQNNGV.

On this clonotype itself: One junction end does not reproduce the germline sequence, and a read error may be involved. This chain connects TRBV6-1 to TRBJ1-4, with TRBD1 matching 8 bases. The CDR3 has 18 residues. The germline V gene encodes CDR1 MNHNS and CDR2 SASEGT. CDR3 protein: CDIGQGGMSKATNERLFF. CDR3 sequence (DNA): TGTGACATCGGACAGGGAGGGATGTCTAAAGCAACTAATGAAAGACTGTTTTTT.

This chain uses TRBV11-2 with TRBJ2-7; TRBD2 aligns across 7 bases. V dropped 2 bases and J dropped 4; count of bases not matched to a gene: 8. The CDR3 has 15 amino acids. Germline V gene data show CDR1 as SGHAT and CDR2 as FQNNGV. DNA of the CDR3: TGTGCCAGCAGCTTAACGACTAGCCGATTTTACGAGCAGTACTTC. Translating it yields CASSLTTSRFYEQYF.

The table lists this clonotype with a count of one. A read error may produce the germline difference seen at one junction end. The chain combines TRBV11-2 with TRBJ1-3; the match to TRBD1 covers 9 bases. Germline V gene lookup returns CDR1 SGHAT and CDR2 FQNNGV. CDR3 size: 14 residues. In DNA form, the CDR3 reads TGTGCCAGCAGAAGACAGGGGGGAATTAGAACCATGTATTTT. Translation: CASRRQGGIRTMYF.

About this clonotype: One end of the junction varies from germline; a read error may be responsible. CDR3 residues: CASSGNPVGGYNEKFF. The CDR3 DNA reads as TGCGCCAGCAGTGGAAATCCAGTGGGAGGTTACAATGAGAAGTTCTTC. The chain employs TRBV10-1 and TRBJ2-1, with TRBD2 as a possible D gene (6 bases). Germline lookup yields CDR1 WNHNN and CDR2 SYGVQD (reference sequence). The CDR3 loop spans 16 amino acids.

The rearrangement links TRBV20-1 to TRBJ2-7; D is unresolved. Trimming stripped 7 bases from V and 11 bases from J, with 21 bases between. Germline CDR1 DFQATT, CDR2 SNEGSKA (reference sequence). The length of the CDR3 is 12 residues. CDR3: CSVSAVTYDKYF. In DNA form, the CDR3 reads TGCAGTGTTAGTGCGGTCACCTACGATAAGTACTTC.